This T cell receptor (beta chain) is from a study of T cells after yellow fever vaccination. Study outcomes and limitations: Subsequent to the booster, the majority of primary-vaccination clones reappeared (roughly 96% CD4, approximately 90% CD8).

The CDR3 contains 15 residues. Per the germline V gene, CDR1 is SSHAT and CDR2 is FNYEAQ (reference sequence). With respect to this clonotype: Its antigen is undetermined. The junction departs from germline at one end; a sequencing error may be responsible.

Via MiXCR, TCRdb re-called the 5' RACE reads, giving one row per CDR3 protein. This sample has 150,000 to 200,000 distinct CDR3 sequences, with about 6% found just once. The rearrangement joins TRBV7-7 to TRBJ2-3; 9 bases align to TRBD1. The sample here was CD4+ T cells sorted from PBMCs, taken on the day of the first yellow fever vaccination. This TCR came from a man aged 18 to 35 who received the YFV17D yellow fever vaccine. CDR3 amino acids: CASSRGQGPSDTQYF. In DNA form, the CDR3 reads TGTGCTAGCAGCCGGGGACAGGGTCCGTCAGATACGCAGTATTTT.